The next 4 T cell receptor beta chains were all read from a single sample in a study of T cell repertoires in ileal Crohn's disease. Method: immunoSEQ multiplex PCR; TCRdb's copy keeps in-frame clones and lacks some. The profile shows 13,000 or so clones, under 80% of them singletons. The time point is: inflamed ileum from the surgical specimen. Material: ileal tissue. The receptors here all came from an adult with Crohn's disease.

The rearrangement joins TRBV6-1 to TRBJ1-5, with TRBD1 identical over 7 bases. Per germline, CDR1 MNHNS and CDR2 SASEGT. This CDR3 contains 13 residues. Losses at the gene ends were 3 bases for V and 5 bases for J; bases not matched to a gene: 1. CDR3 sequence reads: CASSDDRDQPQHF. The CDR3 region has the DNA TGTGCCAGCAGTGACGACAGGGATCAGCCCCAGCATTTT.

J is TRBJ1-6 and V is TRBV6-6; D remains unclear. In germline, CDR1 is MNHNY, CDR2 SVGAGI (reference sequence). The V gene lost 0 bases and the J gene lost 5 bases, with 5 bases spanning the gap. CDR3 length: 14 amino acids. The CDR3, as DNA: TGTGCCAGCAGTTACTCCTTCAATAATTCACCCCTCCACTTT. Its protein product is CASSYSFNNSPLHF.

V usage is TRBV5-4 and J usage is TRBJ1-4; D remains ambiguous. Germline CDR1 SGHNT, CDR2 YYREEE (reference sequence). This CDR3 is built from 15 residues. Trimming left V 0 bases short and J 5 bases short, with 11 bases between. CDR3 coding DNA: TGTGCCAGCAGCTTGGATCAGGCAGAGAATGAAAAACTGTTTTTT. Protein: CASSLDQAENEKLFF.

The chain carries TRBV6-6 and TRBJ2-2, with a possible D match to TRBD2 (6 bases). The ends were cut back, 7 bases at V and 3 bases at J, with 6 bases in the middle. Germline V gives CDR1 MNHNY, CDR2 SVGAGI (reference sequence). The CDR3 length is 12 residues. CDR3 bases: TGTGCCAGCACGGGGGACACCGGGGAGCTGTTTTTT. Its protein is CASTGDTGELFF.